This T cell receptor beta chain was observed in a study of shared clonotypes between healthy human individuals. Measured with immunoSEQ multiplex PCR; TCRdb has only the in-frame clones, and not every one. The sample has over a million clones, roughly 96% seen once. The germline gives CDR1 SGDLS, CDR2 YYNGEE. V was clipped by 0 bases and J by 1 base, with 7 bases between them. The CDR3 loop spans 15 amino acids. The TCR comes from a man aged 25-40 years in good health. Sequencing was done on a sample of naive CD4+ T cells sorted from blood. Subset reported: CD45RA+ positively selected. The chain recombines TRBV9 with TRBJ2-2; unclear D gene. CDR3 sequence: CASSVGSRNTGELFF. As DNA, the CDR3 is TGTGCCAGCAGCGTAGGGAGTAGGAACACCGGGGAGCTGTTTTTT.